This TCR beta chain originates from a study of shared clonotypes between healthy human individuals. Some clones are missing from TCRdb's copy, which holds only in-frame ones; the method was immunoSEQ multiplex PCR. The sample has about 2.2 million clones; around 93% are singletons. This CDR3 region has 15 residues. Germline lookup yields CDR1 SEHNR and CDR2 FQNEAQ (reference sequence). The V segment lost 6 bases and the J segment 8 bases; nucleotides outside the gene matches: 8. In the naive CD8 group, cells lacked CD45RO and were positively selected for CCR7, so terminally differentiated effector memory CD45RA+ cells were left out.

Source material: naive CD8+ T cells from PBMCs. The chain uses TRBV7-9 and TRBJ2-1, with 12 bases matching TRBD2. This TCR came from a man in his late teens or twenties in good health. Some clones in this sample may be carry-over from other donors' samples. The CDR3 sequence: CASSVTSGSSDEQFF. The CDR3 nucleotides read TGTGCCAGCAGTGTGACTAGCGGGAGTTCCGATGAGCAGTTCTTC.